This T cell receptor (beta chain) appears in the sequencing data of a study of blood T cells in healthy people across ages (dated by TCRdb to about 2015). For context, the study as a whole: Template switching captured roughly one uniquely barcoded TCR beta cDNA molecule per two T cells in model experiments. Using deep sequencing normalized with unique cDNA molecular identifiers, the study measured how TCR beta repertoire diversity changes with age. The donors were divided into four age groups: young (average roughly 15 years), middle-aged (around 41), aged (approximately 62) and long-lived (about 80). To avoid experimental bias, donors of different ages were randomly spread across the sequencing lanes. The study analyzed two additional independent replicas of 1 million unique cDNA reads from the same blood draw for two donors, one aged 18 to 30 and one aged 80 or older.

The roughly 39 donors, aged roughly 6 to 95 years, were systemically healthy Caucasian individuals from Russia. Each donor gave ten milliliters of peripheral blood, collected into EDTA-treated Vacutainer tubes. PBMCs were isolated by Ficoll-Paque density-gradient centrifugation, with at least 6.5 million obtained per sample. Trizol reagent was used to extract total RNA from PBMCs, with at least 6 micrograms per sample. Naive CD45RAhigh/CD27high T cell percentages were measured by flow cytometry on a PBMC aliquot from every donor. For this clonotype: It lacks a known antigen. No clone much larger than this one lies a single base away; base qualities are absent.

The cysteine opens and the phenylalanine closes a CDR3 of 13 amino acids. Only the CDR3 DNA stays, 39 bases, in frame from base 1. Taken from the germline V gene (reference sequence), the CDR1 and CDR2 loops are DFQATT and SNEGSKA. The junction shows trimming of 5 bases on V and 2 bases on J, plus 11 bases between the germline ends. Library construction relied on 5' RACE. The second PCR ran for about 7 to 11 cycles and used a J-beta primer mix along with a sample-barcoded 5' primer. A template-switch 5' adaptor carrying 12 random nucleotides introduced a unique molecular identifier onto each TCR beta cDNA molecule. Each sample yielded at least 3 million CDR3-containing paired-end reads. The Mint cDNA synthesis kit, primed by a TRBC-specific oligonucleotide, was used to synthesize first-strand cDNA from all RNA. After uracil-DNA glycosylase treatment, a first 18-cycle PCR used universal primers M1SS and BC2_uni_R on all cDNA. The original methods were these. Normalization of each sample was performed by random selection of 1 million high-quality reads, each carrying a distinct molecular identifier. Instead of being binned into consensus sequences, reads that shared molecular identifiers were thrown out. MiTCR, with a Q25 quality threshold and the strictest error-elimination algorithm, was used for CDR3 identification, clonotype clustering and error correction. A nonparametric unseen species model with Euler transformation was used to estimate lower-bound total TCR beta diversity. TCRdb reran the public reads through fastp at Q25 and MiXCR, keeping productive beta chains. Each CDR3 protein appears once, grouped with its most common genes and DNA. The V and J calls and clone size come from TCRdb's table, not from the authors' own analysis. Recorded for this sample are fewer than 2 million distinct CDR3 sequences; about two fifths of them occurred a single time. Roughly 23% of the sample goes to the ten largest clones.

Results and caveats for the whole study, not just this receptor: As age increased, observed TCR beta diversity per million T cells dropped in a roughly linear way, and a significant reduction was already evident by age about 40. Conclusive comparison of naive and antigen-experienced compartments was prevented by the profiling of bulk unsorted PBMCs. Compared with the aged group, the long-lived group had more naive CD4+ T cells, fewer expanded clones and increased TCR diversity, suggesting age selection. The CMV infection status of donors was not known, potentially confounding age-related changes in expanded clonotypes. Observed TCR beta diversity correlated strongly with the percentage of naive T cells measured by flow cytometry. Total diversity estimates from one million sequenced T cells were considered lower bounds and underestimates.

The TCR comes from a human donor in good health. The specimen sequenced was blood. The sequence is built from TRBV20-1 and TRBJ2-3; TRBD1 is possibly the D segment (6 matching bases). The CDR3 in this case is CSALRDTTDTQYF. The DNA reads as follows: TGCAGTGCTCTCCGGGACACCACAGATACGCAGTATTTT.